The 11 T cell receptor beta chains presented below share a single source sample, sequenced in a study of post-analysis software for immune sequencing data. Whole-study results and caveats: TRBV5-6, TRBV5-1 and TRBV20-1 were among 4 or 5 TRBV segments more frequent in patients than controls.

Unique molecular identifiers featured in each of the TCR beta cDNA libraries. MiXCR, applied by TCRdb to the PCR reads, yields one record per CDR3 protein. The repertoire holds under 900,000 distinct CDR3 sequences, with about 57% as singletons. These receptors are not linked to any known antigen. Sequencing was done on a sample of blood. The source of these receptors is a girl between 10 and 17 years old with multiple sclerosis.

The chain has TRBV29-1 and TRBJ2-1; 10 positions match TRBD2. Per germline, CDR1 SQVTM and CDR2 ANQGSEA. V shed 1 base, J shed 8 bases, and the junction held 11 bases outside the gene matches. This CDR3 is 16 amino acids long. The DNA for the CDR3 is TGCAGCGTTGAAGGCCAGCGGGGGGGCCTTGGGTATGAGCAGTTCTTC. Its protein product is CSVEGQRGGLGYEQFF.

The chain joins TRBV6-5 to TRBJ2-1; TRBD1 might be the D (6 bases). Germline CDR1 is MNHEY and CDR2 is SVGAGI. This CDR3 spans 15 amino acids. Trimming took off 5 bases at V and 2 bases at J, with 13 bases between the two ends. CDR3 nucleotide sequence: TGTGCCAGCAGTCTCAGGGGCTCCACCTACAATGAGCAGTTCTTC. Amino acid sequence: CASSLRGSTYNEQFF.

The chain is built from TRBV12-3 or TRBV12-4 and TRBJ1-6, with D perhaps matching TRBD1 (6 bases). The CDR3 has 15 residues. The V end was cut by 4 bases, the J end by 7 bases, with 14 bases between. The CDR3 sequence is CASSSYRDPNSPLHF. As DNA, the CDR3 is TGTGCCAGCAGTTCCTACAGGGACCCCAATTCACCCCTCCACTTT.

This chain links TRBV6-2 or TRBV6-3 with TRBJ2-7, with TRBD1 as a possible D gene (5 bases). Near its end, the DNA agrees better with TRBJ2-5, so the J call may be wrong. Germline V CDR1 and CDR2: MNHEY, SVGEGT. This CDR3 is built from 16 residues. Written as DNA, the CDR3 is TGTGCCAGCAGTTACTTGGACACTTCTTTGGGTCAGACCCAGTACTTC. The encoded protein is CASSYLDTSLGQTQYF.

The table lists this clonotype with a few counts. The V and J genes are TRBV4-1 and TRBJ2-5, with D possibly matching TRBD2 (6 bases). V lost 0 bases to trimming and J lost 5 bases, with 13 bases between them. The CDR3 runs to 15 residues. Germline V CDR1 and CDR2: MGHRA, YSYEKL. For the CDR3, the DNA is TGCGCCAGCAGCCAAGATAGTCGCGGGGAGGAGACCCAGTACTTC. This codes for CASSQDSRGEETQYF.

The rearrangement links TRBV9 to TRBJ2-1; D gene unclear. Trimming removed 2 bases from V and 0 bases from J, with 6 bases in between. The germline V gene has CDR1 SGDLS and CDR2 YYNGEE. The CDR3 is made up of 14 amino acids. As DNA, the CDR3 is TGTGCCAGCAGCGTCCAGTTCTCCTACAATGAGCAGTTCTTC. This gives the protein CASSVQFSYNEQFF. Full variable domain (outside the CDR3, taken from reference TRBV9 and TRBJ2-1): DSGVTQTPKHLITATGQRVTLRCSPRSGDLSVYWYQQSLDQGLQFLIQYYNGEERAKGNILERFSAQQFPDLHSELNLSSLELGDSALYFCASSVQFSYNEQFFGPGTRLTVL.

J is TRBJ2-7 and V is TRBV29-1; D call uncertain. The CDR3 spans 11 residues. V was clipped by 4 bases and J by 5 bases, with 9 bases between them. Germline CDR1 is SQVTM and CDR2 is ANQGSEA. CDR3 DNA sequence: TGCAGCGTTGTTAGGACGGACGAGCAGTACTTC. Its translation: CSVVRTDEQYF.

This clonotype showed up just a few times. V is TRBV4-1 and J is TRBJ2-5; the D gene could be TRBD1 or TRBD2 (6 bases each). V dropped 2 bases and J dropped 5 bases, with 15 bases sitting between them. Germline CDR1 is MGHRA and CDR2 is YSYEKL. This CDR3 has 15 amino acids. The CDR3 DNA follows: TGCGCCAGCAGCCAATATCTAGCCGGGGGCGAGACCCAGTACTTC. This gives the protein CASSQYLAGGETQYF.

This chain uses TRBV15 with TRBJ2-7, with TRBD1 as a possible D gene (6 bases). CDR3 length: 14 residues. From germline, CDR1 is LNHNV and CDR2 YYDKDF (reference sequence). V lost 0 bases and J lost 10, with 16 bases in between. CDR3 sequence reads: CATSREGRSGAQYF. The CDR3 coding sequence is TGTGCCACCAGCAGAGAGGGAAGGTCAGGGGCCCAGTACTTC.

Written as DNA, the CDR3 is TGTGCCAGCAGGACCCCTGACAGGGGAACCTACGAGCAGTACTTC. Translating it yields CASRTPDRGTYEQYF. The chain combines TRBV6-6 with TRBJ2-7; 8 bases line up with TRBD1. Germline CDR1 MNHNY, CDR2 SVGAGI (reference sequence). The V gene end was trimmed by 6 bases and the J gene end by 2 bases; junction bases not matched to a gene: 9. CDR3 length: 15 residues.

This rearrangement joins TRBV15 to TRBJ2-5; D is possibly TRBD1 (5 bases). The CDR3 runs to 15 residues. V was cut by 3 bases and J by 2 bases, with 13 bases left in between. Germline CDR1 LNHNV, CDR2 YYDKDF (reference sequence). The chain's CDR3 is CATSRVGQGQETQYF. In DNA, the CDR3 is TGTGCCACCAGCAGGGTGGGCCAGGGACAAGAGACCCAGTACTTC. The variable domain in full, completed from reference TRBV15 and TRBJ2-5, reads DAMVIQNPRYQVTQFGKPVTLSCSQTLNHNVMYWYQQKSSQAPKLLFHYYDKDFNNEADTPDNFQSRRPNTSFCFLDIRSPGLGDTAMYLCATSRVGQGQETQYFGPGTRLLVL.